A single sample gave rise to the 14 T cell receptor beta chains below, sequenced in a study of T cells after yellow fever vaccination. TCRdb analysed the 5' RACE reads with MiXCR anew, one entry per CDR3 protein. The data show some 560,000 distinct CDR3 sequences, roughly a sixth seen once. The sequenced sample was PBMCs, obtained about 5 days after the first yellow fever vaccination. Receptors originate from a young man who received the YFV17D yellow fever vaccine.

This chain links TRBV7-2 with TRBJ2-5, with D maybe TRBD1 (6 bases). V was shortened by 8 bases and J by 2 bases, with 18 bases between the two germline ends. There are 15 residues in the CDR3. Germline V lookup: CDR1 SGHTA, CDR2 FQGNSA. This CDR3 is CASREPGERQETQYF. The DNA for the CDR3 is TGTGCCAGCCGAGAACCAGGGGAAAGGCAAGAGACCCAGTACTTC.

The rearrangement uses TRBV4-3 and TRBJ2-2; a possible D gene is TRBD2 (6 bases). The germline gives CDR1 LGHNA, CDR2 YSLEER. With 0 bases removed from V and 7 bases from J, the gap between germline ends came to 15 bases. The CDR3 runs to 16 residues. The CDR3 nucleotides read TGCGCCAGCAGCCAAGATATAACACCCGGGGGCGGGGAGCTGTTTTTT. Its translation: CASSQDITPGGGELFF.

The table lists this clonotype with a few counts. The gene calls are TRBV5-1 and TRBJ2-1; TRBD1 aligns across 10 bases. Germline CDR1 SGHRS, CDR2 YFSETQ. J gave up 5 bases and V 0 bases, and 5 bases lay outside the gene matches. This CDR3 comprises 16 residues. The CDR3 reads CASSLATGGLNNEQFF. CDR3 DNA: TGCGCCAGCAGCTTGGCGACAGGGGGCTTAAACAATGAGCAGTTCTTC. The entire variable domain, with the rest obtained from reference TRBV5-1 and TRBJ2-1, is as follows: KAGVTQTPRYLIKTRGQQVTLSCSPISGHRSVSWYQQTPGQGLQFLFEYFSETQRNKGNFPGRFSGRQFSNSRSEMNVSTLELGDSALYLCASSLATGGLNNEQFFGPGTRLTVL.

V is TRBV5-1 and J is TRBJ2-1, with 14 bases that match TRBD2. V was pared by 0 bases and J by 12 bases, with 5 bases of the junction left unmatched. This CDR3 comprises 15 residues. Germline CDR1 and CDR2: SGHRS and YFSETQ. The CDR3 loop reads CASSLETSGGAGQFF. The CDR3 DNA is TGCGCCAGCAGCTTGGAGACTAGCGGGGGGGCTGGGCAGTTCTTC.

In this sample, this clonotype turned up a few times. The chain employs TRBV2 and TRBJ2-5; 10 bases fit TRBD1. Germline V lookup: CDR1 SNHLY, CDR2 FYNNEI. The CDR3 consists of 15 residues. V lost 3 bases, J lost 6 bases, and 7 bases stayed unmatched. This chain's CDR3 is CASSDRTGGRKTQYF. As DNA, the CDR3 is TGTGCCAGCAGTGACAGGACAGGGGGGAGAAAGACCCAGTACTTC.

The chain is built from TRBV6-1 and TRBJ2-1; D is perhaps TRBD1 (5 bases). The CDR3 loop spans 15 amino acids. Germline V CDR1 and CDR2: MNHNS, SASEGT. Trimming took off 8 bases at V and 2 bases at J, with 16 bases between the two ends. The CDR3 sequence: CASLYRWTTYNEQFF. The CDR3 bases are TGTGCCAGCCTCTATCGATGGACAACCTACAATGAGCAGTTCTTC.

This clonotype showed up just a few times. This rearrangement joins TRBV4-1 to TRBJ1-1; D not certain. Trimming took 7 bases from V and 2 from J, leaving 11 bases between them. CDR1 and CDR2 (germline): MGHRA, YSYEKL. The CDR3 has 13 residues. CDR3 in DNA: TGCGCCAGCAACTCGCCGGGCAACACTGAAGCTTTCTTT. Its translation: CASNSPGNTEAFF.

The sample holds a few counts of this clonotype. This chain connects TRBV5-1 to TRBJ1-6; D uncertain. Deletions cut 4 bases from V and 7 bases from J, with 12 bases between. Germline V gene sequence: CDR1 SGHRS, CDR2 YFSETQ. CDR3 length: 14 amino acids. The CDR3 protein is CASSVTDENSPLHF. In DNA form, the CDR3 reads TGCGCCAGCAGCGTCACAGACGAAAATTCACCCCTCCACTTT.

The V gene is TRBV29-1, the J gene TRBJ2-5; 8 bases map to TRBD1. The length of the CDR3 is 14 residues. Germline assignment: CDR1 SQVTM and CDR2 ANQGSEA. The V gene end was trimmed by 6 bases and the J gene end by 4 bases; junction bases not matched to a gene: 10. In nucleotides, the CDR3 is TGCAGCGTGGCCTGGACAGGGCCGGGAGAGACCCAGTACTTC. Protein sequence: CSVAWTGPGETQYF.

This clonotype occurred a few times. The V call is TRBV20-1, the J call TRBJ1-3, with TRBD1 matching over 9 bases. CDR1 is DFQATT, CDR2 SNEGSKA, per germline (reference sequence). The CDR3 covers 15 residues. The junction had 2 bases not matched to a gene; V was cut back by 0 bases and J by 2 bases. The CDR3 coding sequence is TGCAGTGCTAGAGATGGGACAGGGACTGGAAACACCATATATTTT. Protein product: CSARDGTGTGNTIYF.

This clonotype turned up a few times. The chain employs TRBV4-1 and TRBJ2-1; a weak D match, TRBD2 (5 bases). Per germline, CDR1 MGHRA and CDR2 YSYEKL. V was trimmed by 1 base and J by 9 bases, leaving 10 bases between them. This CDR3 is built from 13 residues. For the CDR3, the DNA is TGCGCCAGCAGCCAAGTGGCCGAGGGTGAGCAGTTCTTC. Amino acids: CASSQVAEGEQFF.

J is TRBJ2-5 and V is TRBV5-1; tentatively, D is TRBD2 (6 bases). The ends were cut back, 0 bases at V and 5 bases at J, with 17 bases in the middle. The CDR3 contains 16 residues. In germline, CDR1 is SGHRS, CDR2 YFSETQ. CDR3 DNA: TGCGCCAGCAGCTTGGGTTCTGCGGGGCGGAGGGAGACCCAGTACTTC. Its translation: CASSLGSAGRRETQYF.

The V and J genes are TRBV19 and TRBJ1-5; maybe TRBD1 (5 bases). The CDR3 sequence is 15 residues long. Per germline, CDR1 LNHDA and CDR2 SQIVND (reference sequence). With 7 bases removed from V and 3 bases from J, the gap between germline ends came to 16 bases. CDR3 sequence: CASNTRWTYNQPQHF. The CDR3 nucleotides are TGTGCCAGTAATACTCGGTGGACATACAATCAGCCCCAGCATTTT. Supplemented by reference TRBV19 and TRBJ1-5, the full variable domain reads DGGITQSPKYLFRKEGQNVTLSCEQNLNHDAMYWYRQDPGQGLRLIYYSQIVNDFQKGDIAEGYSVSREKKESFPLTVTSAQKNPTAFYLCASNTRWTYNQPQHFGDGTRLSIL.

V gene TRBV9 combines with J gene TRBJ2-4; 9 bases map to TRBD2. Unmatched junction bases numbered 6, after V lost 3 bases and J lost 8 bases. The CDR3 contains 14 residues. The germline gives CDR1 SGDLS, CDR2 YYNGEE. Here the CDR3 reads CASSASGGRDIQYF. Written as DNA, the CDR3 is TGTGCCAGCAGCGCCAGCGGGGGGAGGGACATTCAGTACTTC.